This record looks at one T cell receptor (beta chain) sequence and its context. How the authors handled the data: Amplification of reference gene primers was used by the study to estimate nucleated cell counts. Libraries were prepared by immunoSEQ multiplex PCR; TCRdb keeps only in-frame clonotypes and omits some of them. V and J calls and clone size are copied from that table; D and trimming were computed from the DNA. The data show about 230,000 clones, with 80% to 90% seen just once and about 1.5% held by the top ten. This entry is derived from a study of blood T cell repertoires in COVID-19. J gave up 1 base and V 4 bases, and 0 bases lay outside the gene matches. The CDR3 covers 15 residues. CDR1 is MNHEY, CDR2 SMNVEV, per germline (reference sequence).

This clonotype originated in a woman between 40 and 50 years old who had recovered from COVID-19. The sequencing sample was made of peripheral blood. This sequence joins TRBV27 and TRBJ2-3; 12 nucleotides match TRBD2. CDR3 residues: CASSWTSGGTDTQYF. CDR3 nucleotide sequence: TGTGCCAGCAGTTGGACTAGCGGGGGCACAGATACGCAGTATTTT.